This T cell receptor (beta chain) was observed in a study of blood T cell repertoires in COVID-19. Study details: Samples came from the United States, Italy and Spain, spanning acute and convalescent COVID-19. The cDNA or gDNA used as material had been derived from T cells, B-cell-depleted T cells, or PBMCs.

The ends lost 4 bases at V and 7 bases at J; junction bases unmatched: 5. The CDR3 runs to 13 residues. Germline loops: CDR1 SGHTA, CDR2 FQGNSA. Methods used by the authors: Quantification of nucleated cells was approximated via reference gene primer amplification. Only in-frame clones appear in the TCRdb table, and some are missing; sequencing was by immunoSEQ multiplex PCR. V, J and clone size are taken as reported in that table, and D and trimming were inferred from the DNA itself. The table records roughly 99,000 clones, approximately 81% of them present only once. The sequence derives from a human donor in a cohort sampled during active COVID-19. Sample: peripheral blood. The chain carries TRBV7-2 and TRBJ1-2, with TRBD1 identical over 8 bases. CDR3 residues: CASSSGGAVGYTF. CDR3 nucleotides: TGTGCCAGCAGCTCAGGGGGCGCGGTTGGCTACACCTTC.